This T cell receptor beta chain was retrieved from a study of cytomegalovirus exposure and HLA in healthy donors. This CDR3 has 14 residues. Between the trimmed V and J ends, which lost 4 bases and 3 bases, there was a span of 12 bases. Germline V gives CDR1 SNHLY, CDR2 FYNNEI. Donors consisted of healthy bone marrow donors. The sample holds a few counts of this clone. Its target is unknown. Study-wide results and caveats: TRBV6-2, TRBV6-3 and some other V segments were unresolvable in 87-base-pair reads. Generally TCR sequences proved uncommon, though certain public TCRs appeared in numerous donors.

Both 60 Vbeta primers and 13 Jbeta primers went into the PCR. Assay: immunoSEQ multiplex PCR; the TCRdb copy retains only in-frame clones and omits some. The sample lists 140,000 or so clones; 65% to 85% were seen once. Source material: PBMCs. The TCR sequence derives from a male donor in good health and CMV-seronegative. This chain connects TRBV2 to TRBJ1-1, with TRBD1 as a possible D gene (6 bases). DNA of the CDR3: TGTGCCAGCAGTGGACCCAGACAGGACACTGAAGCTTTCTTT. It encodes CASSGPRQDTEAFF.